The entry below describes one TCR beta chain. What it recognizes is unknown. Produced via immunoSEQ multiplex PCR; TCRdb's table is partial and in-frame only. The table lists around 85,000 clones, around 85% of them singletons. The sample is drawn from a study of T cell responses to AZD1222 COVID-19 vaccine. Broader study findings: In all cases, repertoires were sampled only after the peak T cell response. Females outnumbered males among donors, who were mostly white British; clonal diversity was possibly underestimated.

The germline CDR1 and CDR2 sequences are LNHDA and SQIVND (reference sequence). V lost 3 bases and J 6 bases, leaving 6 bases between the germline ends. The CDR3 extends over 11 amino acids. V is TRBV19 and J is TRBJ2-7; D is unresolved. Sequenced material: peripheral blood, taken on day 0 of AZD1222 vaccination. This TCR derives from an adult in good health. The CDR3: CASSIKGEQYF. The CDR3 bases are TGTGCCAGTAGTATCAAAGGCGAGCAGTACTTC.